The rows below give T cell receptor beta chains drawn from one sample of a study of CD8 T cells in Susac syndrome. TCRdb re-analysed the immunoSEQ multiplex PCR reads in MiXCR, keeping a single row per CDR3 protein. The sample gives about 180,000 distinct CDR3 sequences, around 94% of which show up once; 0.095% to 0.1% is in the top ten. The sample taken for sequencing was CD4+ T cells from PBMCs. The receptors stem from a human donor with Susac syndrome. The CDR3 runs from the conserved cysteine through the conserved F or W. The D gene is left open where the match is weak. The size field is filled for only some rows; it gives once, few, many or a size class.

CASRPTGAEQYF | TGTGCCAGCAGACCAACAGGGGCCGAGCAGTACTTC | TRBD1 | TRBJ2-7 | - | TRBV28
CASSLSWTDEKLFF | TGTGCCAGCAGCTTAAGTTGGACAGATGAAAAACTGTTTTTT | - | TRBJ1-4 | - | TRBV11-2
CASSSTATNEKLFF | TGTGCCAGCAGTTCGACGGCAACTAATGAAAAACTGTTTTTT | - | TRBJ1-4 | - | TRBV6-5
CAWSVFGSGEQYF | TGTGCCTGGAGTGTATTTGGTAGCGGCGAGCAGTACTTC | - | TRBJ2-7 | - | TRBV30
CSARATGRTVGLAGEGYEQYF | TGCAGTGCTAGAGCCACAGGTCGGACCGTCGGACTAGCGGGAGAAGGCTACGAGCAGTACTTC | TRBD2 | TRBJ2-7 | - | TRBV20-1
CASSPSGRDNTEAFF | TGTGCCAGCAGCCCCAGTGGCAGGGATAACACTGAAGCTTTCTTT | - | TRBJ1-1 | - | TRBV9
CASSGTSGRSQYYEQYF | TGTGCCAGCAGTGGGACTAGCGGGAGGTCGCAATACTACGAGCAGTACTTC | TRBD2 | TRBJ2-7 | - | TRBV28
CASSQVLRNTEAFF | TGCGCCAGCAGCCAAGTTCTAAGGAACACTGAAGCTTTCTTT | - | TRBJ1-1 | - | TRBV4-1
CASSSGGNTGELFF | TGTGCCAGCAGCTCCGGGGGGAACACCGGGGAGCTGTTTTTT | - | TRBJ2-2 | - | TRBV3-1
CATRPGANTGELFF | TGTGCCACCAGGCCAGGGGCGAACACCGGGGAGCTGTTTTTT | - | TRBJ2-2 | - | TRBV2
CSASRLAGEEQFF | TGCAGTGCTAGCCGACTAGCGGGAGAGGAGCAGTTCTTC | TRBD2 | TRBJ2-1 | - | TRBV20-1
CASSPSGRPTEAFF | TGTGCCAGCAGCCCGTCTGGGAGGCCCACTGAAGCTTTCTTT | - | TRBJ1-1 | - | TRBV3-1
CASSQVDRPFKQYF | TGTGCCAGCAGCCAAGTTGACAGGCCTTTCAAGCAGTACTTC | - | TRBJ2-7 | - | TRBV3-1
CASSSSGRIYEQYF | TGTGCCAGCAGCTCCAGCGGGAGGATCTACGAGCAGTACTTC | TRBD2 | TRBJ2-7 | - | TRBV7-2
CASSVGGTHSYEQYF | TGTGCCAGCAGCGTAGGCGGGACCCACTCCTACGAGCAGTACTTC | - | TRBJ2-7 | - | TRBV9
CASSLGRLAGHTDTQYF | TGTGCCAGCAGCTTAGGGCGACTAGCGGGACACACAGATACGCAGTATTTT | TRBD2 | TRBJ2-3 | - | TRBV7-2
CASSQGSADTQYF | TGTGCCAGCAGCCAAGGGAGCGCAGATACGCAGTATTTT | - | TRBJ2-3 | - | TRBV14
CASSKIGPLGNSPLHF | TGTGCCAGCAGTAAAATCGGGCCCTTGGGTAATTCACCCCTCCACTTT | - | TRBJ1-6 | - | TRBV7-9
CASSRTQGSPLHF | TGTGCCAGCAGCCGGACGCAGGGTTCACCCCTCCACTTT | - | TRBJ1-6 | - | TRBV5-6
CASSLAGGEGKLFF | TGTGCCAGCAGTTTAGCCGGGGGCGAGGGAAAACTGTTTTTT | - | TRBJ1-4 | - | TRBV12-3/TRBV12-4
CASSFGSKETQYF | TGTGCCAGCAGCTTTGGGAGTAAAGAGACCCAGTACTTC | - | TRBJ2-5 | - | TRBV7-2
CASSPSGQGNQPQHF | TGTGCCAGCTCACCATCAGGACAGGGGAATCAGCCCCAGCATTTT | TRBD1 | TRBJ1-5 | - | TRBV18
CASSRIRDNTDTQYF | TGCGCCAGCAGCCGAATCAGGGATAACACAGATACGCAGTATTTT | - | TRBJ2-3 | - | TRBV5-1
CASSLGQAPGSGYTF | TGTGCCAGCAGCCTCGGACAGGCCCCTGGAAGTGGCTACACCTTC | TRBD1 | TRBJ1-2 | - | TRBV5-8
CASSLKPQGARTYGYTF | TGTGCCAGCAGCTTAAAGCCCCAGGGGGCAAGAACCTATGGCTACACCTTC | TRBD1 | TRBJ1-2 | - | TRBV13
CASSPGTVERMNTEAFF | TGTGCCAGTAGTCCAGGGACAGTGGAAAGAATGAACACTGAAGCTTTCTTT | TRBD1 | TRBJ1-1 | - | TRBV19
CASSVGERRFPEAFF | TGTGCCAGCAGCGTTGGGGAGCGAAGGTTTCCTGAAGCTTTCTTT | - | TRBJ1-1 | - | TRBV9
CSARTPGTSTDTQYF | TGCAGTGCCCGGACTCCCGGCACTAGCACAGATACGCAGTATTTT | - | TRBJ2-3 | once | TRBV20-1
CSAKDRRDSNQPQHF | TGCAGTGCTAAAGACAGGCGGGATAGCAATCAGCCCCAGCATTTT | - | TRBJ1-5 | - | TRBV20-1